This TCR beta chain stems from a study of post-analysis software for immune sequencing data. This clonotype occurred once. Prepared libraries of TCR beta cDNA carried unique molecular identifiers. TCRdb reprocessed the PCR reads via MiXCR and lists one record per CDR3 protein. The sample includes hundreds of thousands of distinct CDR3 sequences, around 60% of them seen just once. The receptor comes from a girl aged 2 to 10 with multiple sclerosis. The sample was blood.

The CDR3 sequence: CSAQTSGYTYEQYF. In nucleotides, the CDR3 is TGCAGTGCACAGACTAGCGGGTACACCTACGAGCAGTACTTC. The chain recombines TRBV20-1 with TRBJ2-7, with 10 bases fitting TRBD2. This CDR3 is built from 14 residues. Germline assignment: CDR1 DFQATT and CDR2 SNEGSKA (reference sequence). The V and J ends lost 6 bases and 2 bases, in that order; junction bases with no gene match: 7.